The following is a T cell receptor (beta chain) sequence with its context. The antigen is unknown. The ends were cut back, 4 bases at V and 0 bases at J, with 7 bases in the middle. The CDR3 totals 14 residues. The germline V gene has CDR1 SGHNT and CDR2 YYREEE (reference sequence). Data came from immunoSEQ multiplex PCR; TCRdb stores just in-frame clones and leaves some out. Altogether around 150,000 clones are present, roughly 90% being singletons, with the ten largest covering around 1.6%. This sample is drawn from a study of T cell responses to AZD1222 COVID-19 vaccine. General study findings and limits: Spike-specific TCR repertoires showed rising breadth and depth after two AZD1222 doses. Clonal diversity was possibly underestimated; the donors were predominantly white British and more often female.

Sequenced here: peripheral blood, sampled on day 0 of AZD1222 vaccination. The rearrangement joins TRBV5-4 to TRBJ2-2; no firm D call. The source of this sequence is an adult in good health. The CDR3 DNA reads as TGTGCCAGCAGCCAACAGTCGAACACCGGGGAGCTGTTTTTT. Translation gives CASSQQSNTGELFF.